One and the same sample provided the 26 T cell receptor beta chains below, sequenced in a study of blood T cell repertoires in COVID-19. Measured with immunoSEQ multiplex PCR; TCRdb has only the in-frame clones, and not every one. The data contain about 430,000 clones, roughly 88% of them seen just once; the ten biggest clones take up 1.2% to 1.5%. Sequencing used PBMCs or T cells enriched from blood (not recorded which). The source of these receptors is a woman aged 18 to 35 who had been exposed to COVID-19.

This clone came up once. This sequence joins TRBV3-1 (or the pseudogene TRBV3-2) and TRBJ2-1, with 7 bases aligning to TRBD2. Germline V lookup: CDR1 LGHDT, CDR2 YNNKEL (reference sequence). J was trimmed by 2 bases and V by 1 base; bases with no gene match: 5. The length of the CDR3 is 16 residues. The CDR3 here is CASSQGGLAAYNEQFF. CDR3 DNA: TGTGCCAGCAGCCAAGGGGGCCTAGCGGCCTACAATGAGCAGTTCTTC.

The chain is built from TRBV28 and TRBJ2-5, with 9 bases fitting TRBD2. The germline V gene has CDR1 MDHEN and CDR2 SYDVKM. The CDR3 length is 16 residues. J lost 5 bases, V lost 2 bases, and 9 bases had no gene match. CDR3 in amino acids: CASSLGSGGLQETQYF. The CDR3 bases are TGTGCCAGCAGTTTAGGCAGCGGGGGGCTTCAGGAGACCCAGTACTTC.

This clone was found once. The chain's CDR3 is CASSGGLAGGSKETQYF. The CDR3 coding sequence is TGCGCCAGCAGCGGGGGACTCGCGGGGGGATCAAAGGAGACCCAGTACTTC. The chain joins TRBV5-1 to TRBJ2-5, with 8 bases fitting TRBD2. This CDR3 has 17 amino acids. The germline V gene encodes CDR1 SGHRS and CDR2 YFSETQ. V gave up 4 bases and J gave up 5 bases; unmatched junction bases: 16.

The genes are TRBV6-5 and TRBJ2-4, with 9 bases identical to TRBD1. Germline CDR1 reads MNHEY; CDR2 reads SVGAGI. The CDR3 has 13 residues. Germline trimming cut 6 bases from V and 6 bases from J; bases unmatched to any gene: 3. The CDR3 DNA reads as TGTGCCAGCAGCACAGGGGGCTCAAACATTCAGTACTTC. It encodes CASSTGGSNIQYF.

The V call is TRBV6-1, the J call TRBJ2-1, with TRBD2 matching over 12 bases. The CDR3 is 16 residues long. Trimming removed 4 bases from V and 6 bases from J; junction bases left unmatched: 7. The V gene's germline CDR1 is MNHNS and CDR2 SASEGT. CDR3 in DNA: TGTGCCAGCAGTGCCCTTCTAGCGGGGGGGCTCAATGAGCAGTTCTTC. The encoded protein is CASSALLAGGLNEQFF.

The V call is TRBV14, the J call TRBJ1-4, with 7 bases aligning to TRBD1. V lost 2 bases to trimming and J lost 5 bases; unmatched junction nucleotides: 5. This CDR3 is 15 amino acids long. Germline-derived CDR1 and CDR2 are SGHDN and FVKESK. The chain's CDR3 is CASSQLTGLNEKLFF. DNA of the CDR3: TGTGCCAGCAGCCAACTGACAGGGTTAAATGAAAAACTGTTTTTT.

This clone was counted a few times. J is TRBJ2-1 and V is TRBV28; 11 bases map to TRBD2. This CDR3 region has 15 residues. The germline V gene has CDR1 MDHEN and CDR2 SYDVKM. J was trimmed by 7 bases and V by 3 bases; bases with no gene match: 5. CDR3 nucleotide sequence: TGTGCCAGCAGTTTTAGGCCTAGCGGGGGGAATGAGCAGTTCTTC. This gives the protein CASSFRPSGGNEQFF.

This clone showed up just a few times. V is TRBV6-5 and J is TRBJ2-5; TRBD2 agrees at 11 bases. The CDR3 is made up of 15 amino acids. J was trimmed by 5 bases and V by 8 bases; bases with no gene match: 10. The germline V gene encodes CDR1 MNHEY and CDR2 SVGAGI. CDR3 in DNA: TGTGCCAGCCGCAATAGCGGGGGGGCTCGGGAGACCCAGTACTTC. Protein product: CASRNSGGARETQYF.

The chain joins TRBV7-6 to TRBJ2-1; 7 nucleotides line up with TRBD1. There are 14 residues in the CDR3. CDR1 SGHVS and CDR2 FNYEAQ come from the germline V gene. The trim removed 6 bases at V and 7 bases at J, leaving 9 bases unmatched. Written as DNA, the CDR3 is TGTGCCAGCAGTTCCGGGACAGATGTAAATGAGCAGTTCTTC. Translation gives CASSSGTDVNEQFF. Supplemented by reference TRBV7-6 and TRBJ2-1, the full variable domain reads GAGVSQSPRYKVTKRGQDVALRCDPISGHVSLYWYRQALGQGPEFLTYFNYEAQQDKSGLPNDRFSAERPEGSISTLTIQRTEQRDSAMYRCASSSGTDVNEQFFGPGTRLTVL.

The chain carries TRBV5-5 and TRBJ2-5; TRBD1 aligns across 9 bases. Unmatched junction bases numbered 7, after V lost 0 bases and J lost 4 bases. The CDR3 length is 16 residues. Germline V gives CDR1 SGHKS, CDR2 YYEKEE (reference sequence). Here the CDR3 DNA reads TGTGCCAGCAGCTTGGACGGGACAGGGATCCCAGAGACCCAGTACTTC. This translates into CASSLDGTGIPETQYF.

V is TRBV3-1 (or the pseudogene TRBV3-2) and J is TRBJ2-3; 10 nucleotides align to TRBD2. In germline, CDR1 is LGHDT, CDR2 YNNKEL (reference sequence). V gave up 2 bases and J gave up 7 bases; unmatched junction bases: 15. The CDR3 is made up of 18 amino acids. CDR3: CASSQHPGEREGRYTQYF. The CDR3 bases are TGTGCCAGCAGCCAACACCCCGGTGAGCGGGAGGGCCGATATACGCAGTATTTT.

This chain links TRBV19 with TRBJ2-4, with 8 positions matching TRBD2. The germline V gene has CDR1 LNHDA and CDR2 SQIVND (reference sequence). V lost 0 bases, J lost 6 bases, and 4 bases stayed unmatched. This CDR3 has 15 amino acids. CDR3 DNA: TGTGCCAGTAGTATAGAAGGACTAGCTGCAAACATTCAGTACTTC. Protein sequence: CASSIEGLAANIQYF.

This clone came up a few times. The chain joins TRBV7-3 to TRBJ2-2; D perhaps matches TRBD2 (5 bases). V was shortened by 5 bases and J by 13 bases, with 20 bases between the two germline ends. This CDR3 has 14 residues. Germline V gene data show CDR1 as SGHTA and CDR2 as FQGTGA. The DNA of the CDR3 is TGTGCCAGCAGCGCAGGAGTCCTCGGTGGGAGGCTGTTTTTT. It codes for CASSAGVLGGRLFF.

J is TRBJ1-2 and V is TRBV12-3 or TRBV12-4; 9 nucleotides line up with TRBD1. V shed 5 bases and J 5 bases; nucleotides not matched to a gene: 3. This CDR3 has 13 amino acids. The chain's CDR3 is CASSDGQGYGYTF. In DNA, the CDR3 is TGTGCCAGCAGTGATGGACAGGGGTATGGCTACACCTTC.

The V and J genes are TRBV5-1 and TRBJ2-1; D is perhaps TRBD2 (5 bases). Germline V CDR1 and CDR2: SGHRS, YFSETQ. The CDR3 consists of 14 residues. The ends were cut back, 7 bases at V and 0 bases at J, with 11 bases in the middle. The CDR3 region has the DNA TGCGCCAGCTGTAGCGAAAACTCCTACAATGAGCAGTTCTTC. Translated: CASCSENSYNEQFF. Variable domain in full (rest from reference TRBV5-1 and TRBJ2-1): KAGVTQTPRYLIKTRGQQVTLSCSPISGHRSVSWYQQTPGQGLQFLFEYFSETQRNKGNFPGRFSGRQFSNSRSEMNVSTLELGDSALYLCASCSENSYNEQFFGPGTRLTVL.

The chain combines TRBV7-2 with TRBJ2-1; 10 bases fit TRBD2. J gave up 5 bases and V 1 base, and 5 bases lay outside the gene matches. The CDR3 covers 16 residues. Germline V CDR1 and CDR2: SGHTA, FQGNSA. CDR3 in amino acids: CASSLDPLAGNNEQFF. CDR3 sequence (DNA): TGTGCCAGCAGCTTAGACCCACTAGCGGGGAACAATGAGCAGTTCTTC.

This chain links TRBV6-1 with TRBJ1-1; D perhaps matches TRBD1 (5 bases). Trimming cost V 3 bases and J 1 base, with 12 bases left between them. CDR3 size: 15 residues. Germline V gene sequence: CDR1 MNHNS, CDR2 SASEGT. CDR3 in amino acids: CASSDPGFANTEAFF. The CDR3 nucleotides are TGTGCCAGCAGTGACCCAGGGTTCGCGAACACTGAAGCTTTCTTT.

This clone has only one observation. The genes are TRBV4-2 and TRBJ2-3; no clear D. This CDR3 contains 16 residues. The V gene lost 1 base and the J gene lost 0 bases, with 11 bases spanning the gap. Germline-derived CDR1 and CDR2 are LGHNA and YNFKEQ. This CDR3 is CASSQVGAASTDTQYF. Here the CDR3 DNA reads TGTGCCAGCAGCCAAGTAGGTGCGGCTAGCACAGATACGCAGTATTTT.

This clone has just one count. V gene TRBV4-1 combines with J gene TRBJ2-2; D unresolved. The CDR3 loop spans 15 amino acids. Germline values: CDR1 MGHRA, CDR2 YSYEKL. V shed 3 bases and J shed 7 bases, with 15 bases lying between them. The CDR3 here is CASSQPTPFGGELFF. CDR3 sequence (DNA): TGCGCCAGCAGCCAGCCGACTCCCTTTGGCGGGGAGCTGTTTTTT.

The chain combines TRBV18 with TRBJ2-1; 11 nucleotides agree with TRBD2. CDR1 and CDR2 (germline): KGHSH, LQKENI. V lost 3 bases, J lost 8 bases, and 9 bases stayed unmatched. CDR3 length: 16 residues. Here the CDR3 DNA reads TGTGCCAGCTCACCGACCCTAGCGGGAGGTATGCATGAGCAGTTCTTC. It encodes CASSPTLAGGMHEQFF.

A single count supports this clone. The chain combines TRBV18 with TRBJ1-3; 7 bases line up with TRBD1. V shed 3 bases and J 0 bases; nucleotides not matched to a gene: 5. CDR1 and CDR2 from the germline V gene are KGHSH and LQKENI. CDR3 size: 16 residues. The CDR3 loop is CASSPRGPSSGNTIYF. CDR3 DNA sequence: TGTGCCAGCTCACCGAGGGGGCCCAGCTCTGGAAACACCATATATTTT.

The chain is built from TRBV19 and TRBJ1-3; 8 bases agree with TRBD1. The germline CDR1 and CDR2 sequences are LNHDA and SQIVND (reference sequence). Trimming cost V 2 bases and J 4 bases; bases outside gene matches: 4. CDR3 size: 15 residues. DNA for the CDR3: TGTGCCAGTAGTATACAGGGGGCGTCCGGAAACACCATATATTTT. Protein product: CASSIQGASGNTIYF.

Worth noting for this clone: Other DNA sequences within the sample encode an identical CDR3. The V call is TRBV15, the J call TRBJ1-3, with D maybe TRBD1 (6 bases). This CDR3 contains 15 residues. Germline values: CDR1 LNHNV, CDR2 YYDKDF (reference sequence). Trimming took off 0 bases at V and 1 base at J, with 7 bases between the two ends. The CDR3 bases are TGTGCCACCAGCAGAGACAGGGGATCTGGAAACACCATATATTTT. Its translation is CATSRDRGSGNTIYF.

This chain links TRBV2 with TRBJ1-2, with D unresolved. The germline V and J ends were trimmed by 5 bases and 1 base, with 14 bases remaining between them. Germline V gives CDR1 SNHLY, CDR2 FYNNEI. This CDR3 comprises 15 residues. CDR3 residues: CASSLQTASNYGYTF. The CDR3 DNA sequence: TGTGCCAGCAGTCTACAGACCGCGAGTAACTATGGCTACACCTTC.

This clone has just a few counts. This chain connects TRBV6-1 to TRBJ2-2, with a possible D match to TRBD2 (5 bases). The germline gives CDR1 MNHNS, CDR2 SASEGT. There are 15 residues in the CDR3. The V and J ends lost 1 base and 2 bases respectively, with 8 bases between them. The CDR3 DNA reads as TGTGCCAGCAGTGAAGGGACTTTTAACACCGGGGAGCTGTTTTTT. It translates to CASSEGTFNTGELFF.

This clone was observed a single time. The CDR3 nucleotides are TGTGCCAGCAGTTTTCCTAGCGGGGCCTCTAATTTGGAGACCCAGTACTTC. Translated: CASSFPSGASNLETQYF. The chain is built from TRBV28 and TRBJ2-5, with TRBD2 matching 9 bases. Germline CDR1 is MDHEN and CDR2 is SYDVKM. There are 17 residues in the CDR3. Germline trimming cut 3 bases from V and 5 bases from J; bases unmatched to any gene: 13.